Listed below are T cell receptor beta chains from one sample, sequenced in a study of blood T cell repertoires in COVID-19. Only in-frame clones appear in the TCRdb table, and some are missing; sequencing was by immunoSEQ multiplex PCR. Of hundreds of thousands of clones listed, roughly 86% were seen once; the top ten hold 8.5% to 10%. Input material: PBMCs or T cells enriched from blood (not recorded which). These receptors came from a woman in her late teens or twenties who had recovered from COVID-19. Both conserved end residues are part of each CDR3. Fields, in order: V gene, J gene, D gene, clone size, CDR3 protein, CDR3 DNA. A D gene is named only where the DNA matches it firmly. Size tells how often a clone was seen (once, few, many) or the class of an expanded clone, and some rows leave it out.

TRBV6-5	TRBJ1-5	TRBD1	-	CACAGTGNQPQHF	TGTGCCTGCGCCGGGACAGGCAATCAGCCCCAGCATTTT
TRBV24-1	TRBJ2-6	TRBD1	-	CATSESGTGLRSGANVLTF	TGTGCCACCAGTGAGTCCGGGACAGGATTGCGCTCTGGGGCCAACGTCCTGACTTTC
TRBV6-2/TRBV6-3	TRBJ2-7	TRBD2	-	CASSYSERDLYEQYF	TGTGCCAGCAGTTACTCGGAGCGGGATCTTTACGAGCAGTACTTC
TRBV6-2/TRBV6-3	TRBJ1-2	-	-	CASSDEGLNYGYTF	TGTGCCAGCAGCGACGAGGGTCTGAACTATGGCTACACCTTC
TRBV19	TRBJ1-5	TRBD1	-	CASSPRTGDRQPQHF	TGTGCCAGTAGTCCCCGGACAGGGGATCGGCAGCCCCAGCATTTT
TRBV7-2	TRBJ1-4	-	-	CASSLESGERKLFF	TGTGCCAGCAGCCTAGAGTCAGGGGAACGGAAACTGTTTTTT
TRBV6-2/TRBV6-3	TRBJ2-2	TRBD1	-	CASSSRTGGPNTGELFF	TGTGCCAGCAGTTCCCGCACAGGGGGTCCTAACACCGGGGAGCTGTTTTTT
TRBV7-2	TRBJ1-5	-	-	CASSLEPTGLGQPQHF	TGTGCCAGCAGCTTAGAGCCGACAGGCCTTGGGCAGCCCCAGCATTTT
TRBV20-1	TRBJ2-7	-	-	CSLRSGYEQYF	TGCAGCTTACGCAGCGGCTACGAGCAGTACTTC
TRBV24-1	TRBJ2-1	-	once	CATSKDGVNYNEQFF	TGTGCCACCAGCAAGGACGGGGTGAACTACAATGAGCAGTTCTTC
TRBV9	TRBJ2-1	-	-	CASSVDPGLSNNEQFF	TGTGCCAGCAGCGTCGACCCGGGACTCAGCAACAATGAGCAGTTCTTC
TRBV9	TRBJ1-2	-	-	CASSATLGGPQNYGYTF	TGTGCCAGCAGCGCCACGTTAGGGGGACCTCAAAACTATGGCTACACCTTC
TRBV19	TRBJ1-1	-	-	CASSTPGINTEAFF	TGTGCCAGTAGTACCCCCGGGATCAACACTGAAGCTTTCTTT